The 18 T cell receptor beta chains listed next were all sequenced from one sample in a study of PD-L1 blockade in urothelial cancer (dated by TCRdb to about 2017). Libraries were constructed by the immunoSEQ multiplex PCR assay. Drawn from immuneACCESS, this table holds only the in-frame rearrangements with V and J called that TCRdb kept. Clones are partly lost; checked studies trace under half to an unresolved V gene and leave the rest unexplained. This sample comprises over 50,000 clones, more than 70% of them detected only once. The ten largest clones capture roughly 2.9% of the sample. This material consisted of PBMCs, taken around atezolizumab (anti-PD-L1) treatment. These receptors were obtained from a man aged 50 or older with urothelial cancer.

CDR3 nucleotides: TGCGCCAGCGGTCAAGCGGCAGCGGGAGGAGATACGCAGTATTTT. Translated: CASGQAAAGGDTQYF. This chain links TRBV4-1 with TRBJ2-3; the match to TRBD2 covers 9 bases. Trimming removed 8 bases from V and 5 bases from J; junction bases left unmatched: 11. Germline V gene sequence: CDR1 MGHRA, CDR2 YSYEKL. The CDR3 is 15 residues long.

This chain connects TRBV28 to TRBJ2-2; TRBD1 matches at 7 bases. Germline CDR1 is MDHEN and CDR2 is SYDVKM. The ends lost 4 bases at V and 1 base at J; junction bases unmatched: 6. The CDR3 sequence is 16 residues long. DNA for the CDR3: TGTGCCAGCAGTTCCCGCCGGACAGGGAACACCGGGGAGCTGTTTTTT. Translating it yields CASSSRRTGNTGELFF.

This clone was seen just once. The J gene is TRBJ2-7, the V gene TRBV28, with TRBD2 as a possible D gene (6 bases). This CDR3 has 15 residues. Trimming stripped 4 bases from V and 4 bases from J, with 17 bases between. The germline V gene has CDR1 MDHEN and CDR2 SYDVKM. As DNA, the CDR3 is TGTGCCAGCAGTTCCCGACCCTCGACTAGTTACGAGCAGTACTTC. It yields the protein CASSSRPSTSYEQYF. Drawing the rest from reference TRBV28 and TRBJ2-7, the complete variable domain is DVKVTQSSRYLVKRTGEKVFLECVQDMDHENMFWYRQDPGLGLRLIYFSYDVKMKEKGDIPEGYSVSREKKERFSLILESASTNQTSMYLCASSSRPSTSYEQYFGPGTRLTVT.

This clone has only one observation. The genes are TRBV6-6 and TRBJ1-5; unclear D gene. The CDR3 spans 15 residues. V was trimmed by 0 bases and J by 0 bases, leaving 6 bases between them. CDR1 MNHNY and CDR2 SVGAGI come from the germline V gene (reference sequence). CDR3 nucleotides: TGTGCCAGCAGTTACTCCCCGTATAGCAATCAGCCCCAGCATTTT. Protein: CASSYSPYSNQPQHF.

The rearrangement joins TRBV27 to TRBJ1-1, with D hard to call. The CDR3 totals 16 residues. The V gene's germline CDR1 is MNHEY and CDR2 SMNVEV (reference sequence). V gave up 5 bases and J gave up 4 bases, with 20 bases separating them. CDR3 loop: CASSPSPAGLTTEAFF. CDR3 DNA: TGTGCCAGCAGTCCCAGTCCCGCGGGCCTAACCACTGAAGCTTTCTTT.

This chain joins TRBV11-2 and TRBJ1-3; TRBD1 matches at 7 bases. After removal of 1 base from V and 3 bases from J, the junction contained 3 bases not matched to a gene. The V gene's germline CDR1 is SGHAT and CDR2 FQNNGV. There are 15 residues in the CDR3. The CDR3 spells CASSLGGQYGNTIYF. CDR3 sequence (DNA): TGTGCCAGCAGCTTAGGGGGACAGTATGGAAACACCATATATTTT.

This clone was seen only a few times. Relative to the germline gene, one junction end is altered; a read error may explain this. V is TRBV28 and J is TRBJ2-7; the D is unclear. The CDR3 has 10 residues. Per germline, CDR1 MDHEN and CDR2 SYDVKM. CDR3 sequence (DNA): TGTGCCAGCGGTAACTACGGGCAGTACTTC. Translating gives CASGNYGQYF. The full variable domain, completed using reference TRBV28 and TRBJ2-7, is DVKVTQSSRYLVKRTGEKVFLECVQDMDHENMFWYRQDPGLGLRLIYFSYDVKMKEKGDIPEGYSVSREKKERFSLILESASTNQTSMYLCASGNYGQYFGPGTRLTVT.

The V and J genes are TRBV11-2 and TRBJ2-1; D is unresolved. CDR3 length: 13 residues. V lost 0 bases to trimming and J lost 9 bases, with 9 bases between them. The germline V gene has CDR1 SGHAT and CDR2 FQNNGV. CDR3 nucleotides: TGTGCCAGCAGCTTAGAACGGTCCGGTGAGCAGTTCTTC. This codes for CASSLERSGEQFF.

The CDR3 sequence is CASSYGAASGNTIYF. The CDR3, as DNA: TGTGCCAGCAGTTACGGGGCAGCCTCTGGAAACACCATATATTTT. This rearrangement joins TRBV6-6 to TRBJ1-3; TRBD1 is a possible D gene (5 bases). Germline assignment: CDR1 MNHNY and CDR2 SVGAGI (reference sequence). The V and J ends lost 2 bases and 0 bases respectively, with 8 bases between them. This CDR3 has 15 amino acids.

The rearrangement links TRBV28 to TRBJ1-5; TRBD1 matches at 8 bases. V shed 9 bases and J 8 bases; nucleotides not matched to a gene: 6. In germline, CDR1 is MDHEN, CDR2 SYDVKM. The CDR3 is 12 residues long. CDR3 residues: CASDRGMEPQHF. DNA for the CDR3: TGTGCCAGTGACAGGGGAATGGAGCCCCAGCATTTT.

The chain combines TRBV28 with TRBJ1-2, with D maybe TRBD1 (5 bases). The V end lost 2 bases, the J end lost 4 bases, and 14 bases lay between the germline ends. CDR3 length equals 15 residues. Germline V gene lookup returns CDR1 MDHEN and CDR2 SYDVKM. In nucleotides, the CDR3 is TGTGCCAGCAGTTTAGACAGCGCGAGACTCTATGGCTACACCTTC. This gives the protein CASSLDSARLYGYTF.

V usage is TRBV4-1 and J usage is TRBJ2-5, with D unclear. CDR1 is MGHRA and CDR2 is YSYEKL in the germline V gene. The CDR3 spans 13 residues. V dropped 5 bases and J dropped 1 base, with 8 bases sitting between them. CDR3 in amino acids: CASSEYSQETQYF. The CDR3 DNA reads TGCGCCAGCAGCGAATACAGCCAAGAGACCCAGTACTTC.

This clone has just one count. This chain joins TRBV7-6 and TRBJ2-2; TRBD2 matches at 7 bases. V shed 5 bases, J shed 1 base, and the junction held 4 bases outside the gene matches. Per germline, CDR1 SGHVS and CDR2 FNYEAQ. The CDR3 consists of 15 residues. The CDR3 spells CASSGLAENTGELFF. CDR3 bases: TGTGCCAGCAGCGGTCTAGCGGAGAACACCGGGGAGCTGTTTTTT.

The chain recombines TRBV30 with TRBJ1-1, with a possible D match to TRBD1 (5 bases). Trimming stripped 4 bases from V and 2 bases from J, with 14 bases between. The CDR3 totals 14 residues. Looked up from germline, CDR1 is GTSNPN and CDR2 is SVGIG (reference sequence). In DNA, the CDR3 is TGTGCCTGGAACCCTACCGGGGGAAACACTGAAGCTTTCTTT. As protein: CAWNPTGGNTEAFF.

This clone was picked up one time. The chain recombines TRBV29-1 with TRBJ1-4, with D tentatively TRBD1 (5 bases). V dropped 5 bases and J dropped 6 bases, with 16 bases sitting between them. The CDR3 runs 14 residues. Per germline, CDR1 SQVTM and CDR2 ANQGSEA. CDR3 DNA: TGCAGCGTTTTAGCCACAGGCGAAGATGAAAAACTGTTTTTT. Its protein is CSVLATGEDEKLFF. Full variable domain (remainder filled in from reference TRBV29-1 and TRBJ1-4): SAVISQKPSRDICQRGTSLTIQCQVDSQVTMMFWYRQQPGQSLTLIATANQGSEATYESGFVIDKFPISRPNLTFSTLTVSNMSPEDSSIYLCSVLATGEDEKLFFGSGTQLSVL.

The DNA of the CDR3 is TGTGCCAGCAGCCTCTTTGACAGTCAAACTGAAGCTTTCTTT. This encodes CASSLFDSQTEAFF. The chain couples TRBV7-9 to TRBJ1-1; D is perhaps TRBD1 (5 bases). Per the germline V gene, CDR1 is SEHNR and CDR2 is FQNEAQ (reference sequence). There are 14 residues in the CDR3. Trimming stripped 5 bases from V and 5 bases from J, with 15 bases between.

The chain carries TRBV7-2 and TRBJ1-2, with TRBD1 identical over 7 bases. CDR3 size: 15 residues. J was trimmed by 3 bases and V by 1 base; bases with no gene match: 5. The germline gives CDR1 SGHTA, CDR2 FQGNSA. The CDR3 here is CASSLEGGRHYGYTF. CDR3 nucleotides: TGTGCCAGCAGCTTAGAAGGGGGCCGTCACTATGGCTACACCTTC.

The sample holds a few counts of this clone. The rearrangement joins TRBV2 to TRBJ1-1; D is possibly TRBD1 (5 bases). The V gene's germline CDR1 is SNHLY and CDR2 FYNNEI. CDR3 length equals 11 residues. V lost 4 bases to trimming and J lost 7 bases, with 7 bases between them. CDR3 region: CASSGGVEAFF. CDR3 coding DNA: TGTGCCAGCAGTGGGGGGGTTGAAGCTTTCTTT.